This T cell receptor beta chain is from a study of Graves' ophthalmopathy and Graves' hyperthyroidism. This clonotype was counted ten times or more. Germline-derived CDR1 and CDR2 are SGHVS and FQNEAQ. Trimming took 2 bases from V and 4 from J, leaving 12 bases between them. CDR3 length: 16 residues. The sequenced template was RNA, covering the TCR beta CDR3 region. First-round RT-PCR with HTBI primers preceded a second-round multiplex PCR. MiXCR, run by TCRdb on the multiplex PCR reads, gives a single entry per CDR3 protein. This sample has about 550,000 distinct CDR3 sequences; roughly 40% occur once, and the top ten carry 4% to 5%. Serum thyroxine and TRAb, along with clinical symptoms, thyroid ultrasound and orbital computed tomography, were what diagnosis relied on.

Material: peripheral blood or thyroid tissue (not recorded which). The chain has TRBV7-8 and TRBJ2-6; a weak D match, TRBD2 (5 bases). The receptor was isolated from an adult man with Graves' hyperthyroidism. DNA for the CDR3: TGTGCCAGCAGCTTAAGAGGGCGGGTCGGGGCCAACGTCCTGACTTTC. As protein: CASSLRGRVGANVLTF.